The rows below give T cell receptor beta chains drawn from one sample of a study of blood T cells in healthy people across ages. In TCRdb, the 5' RACE reads were re-called with MiXCR into one record per CDR3 protein. The sample lists 1.5 million to 2 million distinct CDR3 sequences; 34% were seen once. The sequenced sample was blood. These receptors originate from a woman aged 25-40 years in good health. CDR3s include the opening cysteine and the closing phenylalanine or tryptophan. D genes are given only for firm matches. Expanded clones get a size class; other rows say once, few or many, or leave the size out.

TRBJ2-7,TRBV6-2/TRBV6-3,14,.,TRBD2,TGTGCCAGCAGGCTAGCGGGAGGCTCCTACAAGCAGTACTTC,CASRLAGGSYKQYF
TRBJ2-7,TRBV5-6,16,few,.,TGTGCCAGCAGCCAGGGAACAGAACTGGAGGGGGGAGAGCAGTACTTC,CASSQGTELEGGEQYF
TRBJ2-3,TRBV7-9,12,few,.,TGTGCCAGCAGCGAAACGTCAGATACGCAGTATTTT,CASSETSDTQYF
TRBJ2-5,TRBV2,14,.,TRBD2,TGTGCCAGCAGTGAGGGACTAGCGATCGAGACCCAGTACTTC,CASSEGLAIETQYF
TRBJ1-5,TRBV20-1,15,few,.,TGCAGTGCATTCCCTTGGGAAGGGAGCAATCAGCCCCAGCATTTT,CSAFPWEGSNQPQHF
TRBJ2-3,TRBV7-9,16,.,.,TGTGCCAGCAGCTTACGGCGAGAGGGGAGCACAGATACGCAGTATTTT,CASSLRREGSTDTQYF
TRBJ2-2,TRBV5-1,16,.,TRBD1,TGCGCCAGCAGCTCCAGGGACAGGGCGAACACCGGGGAGCTGTTTTTT,CASSSRDRANTGELFF
TRBJ2-3,TRBV15,11,.,.,TGTGCCACCAGCAGGGTTCATACGCAGTATTTT,CATSRVHTQYF
TRBJ2-1,TRBV6-1,16,once,TRBD2,TGTGCCAGCACACTAGCGGGGGCGACTTTTGAGAATGAGCAGTTCTTC,CASTLAGATFENEQFF
TRBJ2-7,TRBV10-2,17,.,.,TGCGCCAGCAGTGACCCAAGCGGGCTTCCCCACTCCTACGAGCAGTACTTC,CASSDPSGLPHSYEQYF
TRBJ2-5,TRBV3-1,13,once,.,TGTGCCGGCAGCCAAGAAGGGCCGGAGGCCCAGTACTTC,CAGSQEGPEAQYF
TRBJ2-1,TRBV10-2,11,.,.,TGCGCCAGCAGGATCTACGATGAGCAGTTCTTC,CASRIYDEQFF
TRBJ2-4,TRBV5-5,13,few,.,TGTGCCAGCAGCTTGGAAGGGACAAACATTCAGTACTTC,CASSLEGTNIQYF
TRBJ1-5,TRBV20-1,14,few,TRBD1,TGCAGTGCCGGCGAAGGGGGCTGGAATCAGCCCCAGCATTTT,CSAGEGGWNQPQHF
TRBJ2-3,TRBV7-3,15,many,TRBD1,TGTGCCAGCAGCTTCACAGGGGGGAGCACAGATACGCAGTATTTT,CASSFTGGSTDTQYF
TRBJ1-1,TRBV6-5,16,.,TRBD1,TGTGCCAGCAGTTACTCACGGACAGGGATGAACACTGAAGCTTTCTTT,CASSYSRTGMNTEAFF
TRBJ2-3,TRBV4-1,17,many,TRBD2,TGCGCCAGCAGCCACCCACTAGCGGGGGGGCCGGCAGATACGCAGTATTTT,CASSHPLAGGPADTQYF
TRBJ1-6,TRBV20-1,14,few,TRBD1,TGCAGTGCTACCCCAGGGACAGGGAATTCACCCCTCCACTTT,CSATPGTGNSPLHF
TRBJ2-7,TRBV3-1,19,.,TRBD2,TGTGCCAGCAGCCAAGACCTAATAGCGGGAGATGAGGGCTCCTACGAGCAGTACTTC,CASSQDLIAGDEGSYEQYF
TRBJ2-1,TRBV24-1,14,.,.,TGTGCCACCAGTGTTGTGACGAAACGGAATGAGCAGTTCTTC,CATSVVTKRNEQFF
TRBJ2-1,TRBV6-1,15,few,TRBD2,TGTGCCAGCAACTCCGGACTAGCGGGAGGTGATGAGCAGTTCTTC,CASNSGLAGGDEQFF
TRBJ2-6,TRBV29-1,16,many,TRBD1,TGCAGCGTTGAAGGGACAGGCATCTCTGGGGCCAACGTCCTGACTTTC,CSVEGTGISGANVLTF
TRBJ2-3,TRBV12-3/TRBV12-4,16,.,.,TGTGCCAGCAGCCCCGGACTTCAACTTAGAACAGATATGGAATATTTT,CASSPGLQLRTDMEYF
TRBJ2-1,TRBV6-1,14,few,TRBD1,TGTGCCAGCAGAACGACAGGGCTCGACAATGAGCAGTTCTTC,CASRTTGLDNEQFF
TRBJ2-2,TRBV7-2,16,.,.,TGTGCCAGCAGCTTAATTGGGCCCCGAATCACCGGGGAGCTGTTTTTT,CASSLIGPRITGELFF
TRBJ1-2,TRBV5-1,15,.,TRBD1,TGCGCCAGCAGCCGAACAGGGGGCGCGGTAGATGGCTACACCTTC,CASSRTGGAVDGYTF
TRBJ1-1,TRBV9,14,.,.,TGTGCCAGCAGCGGGGACGGAAGGGTAACTGAAGCTTTCTTT,CASSGDGRVTEAFF
TRBJ2-3,TRBV28,18,.,TRBD2,TGTGCCAGCAGTTTATCAACCCCTCCAGCGGGAGGCACAGATACGCAGTATTTT,CASSLSTPPAGGTDTQYF
TRBJ2-6,TRBV11-2,15,many,.,TGTGCCAGCAGCTCCAACCCCTCTGGGGCCAACGTCCTGACTTTC,CASSSNPSGANVLTF
TRBJ1-2,TRBV6-1,15,few,.,TGTGCCAGCAGTGAAATGGCAGCTCATAACTATGGCTACACCTTC,CASSEMAAHNYGYTF
TRBJ2-3,TRBV10-3,15,few,TRBD2,TGTGCCATCAGTGGGACTAGCAGCGGCACAGATACGCAGTATTTT,CAISGTSSGTDTQYF
TRBJ2-5,TRBV6-5,13,.,.,TGTGCCAGCAAGTTCCCAGGGGCTGGGACCCAGTACTTC,CASKFPGAGTQYF
TRBJ2-1,TRBV18,15,.,TRBD2,TGTGCCAGCTCAGAGGGACTAGCGAGCTTGAGGGAGCAGTTCTTC,CASSEGLASLREQFF
TRBJ2-7,TRBV7-6,13,many,.,TGTGCCAGCAGCTTAAATGTAAACTACGAGCAGTACTTC,CASSLNVNYEQYF
TRBJ1-2,TRBV9,13,.,.,TGTGCCAGCAGCGACGGCGGAGTCCATGGCTACACCTTC,CASSDGGVHGYTF
TRBJ2-2,TRBV7-9,16,.,TRBD2,TGTGCCAGCACCGATTCTCGGACTAGCGGGACCGGGGAGCTGTTTTTT,CASTDSRTSGTGELFF
TRBJ2-7,TRBV6-1,15,once,TRBD1,TGTGCCAGCAGGACGGGACAGGGACTATCCTACGAGCAGTACTTC,CASRTGQGLSYEQYF
TRBJ2-7,TRBV3-1,15,.,TRBD1,TGTGCCAGCAGCCAGCCGGGACAGGGACGCTACGAGCAGTACTTC,CASSQPGQGRYEQYF
TRBJ2-5,TRBV3-1,14,few,.,TGTGCCAGCAGGGCGGACCGCGATGGGGAGACCCAGTACTTC,CASRADRDGETQYF
TRBJ2-3,TRBV20-1,15,.,.,TGCAGTGCTGCTCGGGCTAGCGCTTACACAGATACGCAGTATTTT,CSAARASAYTDTQYF
TRBJ2-5,TRBV29-1,12,many,.,TGTGGATGGCCGCAGAAGCAAGAGACCCAGTACTTC,CGWPQKQETQYF
TRBJ1-1,TRBV4-2,14,.,TRBD1,TGTGCCAGCAGCCAAGGAGGACAGGGCACTGAAGCTTTCTTT,CASSQGGQGTEAFF
TRBJ1-2,TRBV6-2/TRBV6-3,12,few,TRBD1,TGTGCCAGCGGGGCAGGGGGATCCGGCTACACCTTC,CASGAGGSGYTF
TRBJ2-5,TRBV9,15,many,.,TGTGCCAGCAGCGAGGGGTCTGGGGGGCAAGAGACCCAGTACTTC,CASSEGSGGQETQYF
TRBJ2-7,TRBV10-3,15,.,.,TGTGCCATCAGTGCCCCGGAAACAGGGTTGGACGAGCAGTACTTC,CAISAPETGLDEQYF
TRBJ2-1,TRBV19,15,once,.,TGTGCCAGTAGAAAAAGGGCAGGGAGGTTGGGTGAGCAGTTCTTC,CASRKRAGRLGEQFF
TRBJ1-2,TRBV4-1,15,many,.,TGCGCCAGCAGCCAAGGAGTCAGGGGTTACTATGGCTACACCTTC,CASSQGVRGYYGYTF
TRBJ1-5,TRBV11-2,15,.,.,TGTGCCTCCGCGGGGGGGGCACATAGCAATCAGCCCCAGCATTTT,CASAGGAHSNQPQHF